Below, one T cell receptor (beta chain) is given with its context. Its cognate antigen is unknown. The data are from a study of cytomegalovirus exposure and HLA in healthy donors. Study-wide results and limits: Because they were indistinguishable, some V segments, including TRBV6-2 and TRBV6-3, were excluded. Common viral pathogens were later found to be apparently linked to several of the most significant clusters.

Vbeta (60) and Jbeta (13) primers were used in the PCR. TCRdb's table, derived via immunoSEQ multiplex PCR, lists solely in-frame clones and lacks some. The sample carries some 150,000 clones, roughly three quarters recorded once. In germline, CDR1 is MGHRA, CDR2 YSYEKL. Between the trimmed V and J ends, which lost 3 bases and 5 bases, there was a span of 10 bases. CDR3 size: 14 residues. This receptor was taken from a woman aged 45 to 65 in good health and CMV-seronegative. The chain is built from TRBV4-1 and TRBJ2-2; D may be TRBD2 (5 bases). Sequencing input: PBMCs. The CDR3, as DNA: TGCGCCAGCAGCCATGTGCCGGGAACCGGGGAGCTGTTTTTT. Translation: CASSHVPGTGELFF.